These 15 T cell receptor beta chains originate from one sample sequenced in a study of a mutant IDH1 vaccine in newly diagnosed glioma (dated by TCRdb to the early 2020s). Library preparation used the immunoSEQ multiplex PCR assay. Held by TCRdb, this immuneACCESS table contains in-frame sequences only and omits some clones. Under half of the omission traces to an unresolved V gene where checked; the cause of the rest is unknown. For this sample the table gives roughly 60,000 clones, of which around 80% were detected only once. The ten largest clones represent 3% to 4% of the sample. The time point label corresponds to: week 11, during vaccination. Each vaccine dose was 300 ug of a 20-mer mutant IDH1 peptide in Montanide, given subcutaneously with topical imiquimod. The antigens these receptors bind are not known. Sample: PBMCs, taken from a glioma patient whose treatment included an IDH1 peptide vaccine. These receptors all stem from a man aged 25-40 years with glioma.

The chain employs TRBV19 and TRBJ1-5; possibly TRBD1 for D (6 bases). The CDR3 spans 15 residues. The V end lost 3 bases, the J end lost 4 bases, and 13 bases lay between the germline ends. Looked up from germline, CDR1 is LNHDA and CDR2 is SQIVND (reference sequence). CDR3 bases: TGTGCCAGTAGTATCCCCGGGGGGCCGAATCAGCCCCAGCATTTT. It is translated as CASSIPGGPNQPQHF.

The gene calls are TRBV30 and TRBJ2-5, with 7 nucleotides matching TRBD2. V lost 8 bases, J lost 5 bases, and 11 bases stayed unmatched. CDR1 and CDR2 (germline): GTSNPN, SVGIG (reference sequence). This CDR3 is 13 amino acids long. The CDR3 loop reads CARQIAGRETQYF. DNA for the CDR3: TGTGCCCGCCAGATAGCGGGTCGGGAGACCCAGTACTTC.

In this sample, this clone turned up once. V and J are TRBV5-4 and TRBJ2-7; D not resolved. The length of the CDR3 is 15 residues. Trimming took 9 bases from V and 2 from J, leaving 21 bases between them. Germline V gene data show CDR1 as SGHNT and CDR2 as YYREEE (reference sequence). The CDR3 spells CATQSSGPLTYEQYF. As DNA, the CDR3 is TGTGCCACTCAATCTTCCGGGCCTCTTACCTACGAGCAGTACTTC.

The chain has TRBV29-1 and TRBJ1-2; D is possibly TRBD1 (6 bases). The CDR3 has 11 amino acids. Per the germline V gene, CDR1 is SQVTM and CDR2 is ANQGSEA. V dropped 6 bases and J dropped 7 bases, with 12 bases sitting between them. DNA for the CDR3: TGCAGCGTCCCCAGGGGTTCTGGCTACACCTTC. Protein product: CSVPRGSGYTF.

CDR3 protein: CASSQTPSSYNEQFF. CDR3 sequence (DNA): TGTGCCAGCAGCCAGACACCGAGCTCCTACAATGAGCAGTTCTTC. V is TRBV6-5 and J is TRBJ2-1; D is uncertain. The CDR3 sequence is 15 residues long. Germline CDR1 MNHEY, CDR2 SVGAGI. The V end lost 6 bases, the J end lost 0 bases, and 12 bases lay between the germline ends.

Written as DNA, the CDR3 is TGTGCCAGCAGTCGACAGGGGGCATCAAGTCAGCCCCAGCATTTT. This sequence encodes CASSRQGASSQPQHF. The chain links TRBV2 to TRBJ1-5; 10 bases are a match to TRBD1. CDR1 is SNHLY, CDR2 FYNNEI, per germline. V was clipped by 5 bases and J by 6 bases; unmatched bases: 7. The length of the CDR3 is 15 residues.

This clone occurred a few times. The chain is built from TRBV30 and TRBJ1-1; weak D call: TRBD1 (6 bases). The CDR3 totals 14 residues. Germline CDR1 GTSNPN, CDR2 SVGIG (reference sequence). Trimming took 4 bases from V and 4 from J, leaving 16 bases between them. Here the CDR3 reads CAWNEVRGITEAFF. DNA for the CDR3: TGTGCCTGGAACGAGGTCAGGGGCATCACTGAAGCTTTCTTT.

This clone was seen only a few times. The gene calls are TRBV27 and TRBJ2-7, with D possibly TRBD2 on 5 matching bases. The germline gives CDR1 MNHEY, CDR2 SMNVEV (reference sequence). V lost 4 bases and J 5 bases, leaving 18 bases between the germline ends. The CDR3 consists of 15 residues. CDR3 loop: CASSSTRLGRDEQYF. For the CDR3, the DNA is TGTGCCAGCAGTTCAACTCGGCTGGGGAGAGACGAGCAGTACTTC.

This clone showed up just once. The chain combines TRBV30 with TRBJ2-5; 8 bases map to TRBD1. The CDR3 is 14 amino acids. Germline values: CDR1 GTSNPN, CDR2 SVGIG (reference sequence). V lost 8 bases, J lost 5 bases, and 13 bases stayed unmatched. In DNA form, the CDR3 reads TGTGCCCTGAATGTGGACAGGGCTCATGAGACCCAGTACTTC. As protein: CALNVDRAHETQYF.

The rearrangement links TRBV28 to TRBJ1-5, with D possibly matching TRBD1 (5 bases). The CDR3 totals 15 residues. Germline loops: CDR1 MDHEN, CDR2 SYDVKM. Trimming left V 6 bases short and J 4 bases short, with 16 bases between. CDR3 sequence (DNA): TGTGCCAGCAGATACCGGGATGGGGGGAATCAGCCCCAGCATTTT. Amino acids: CASRYRDGGNQPQHF.

The chain couples TRBV5-1 to TRBJ2-7; 7 positions agree with TRBD1. Trimming removed 5 bases from V and 2 bases from J; junction bases left unmatched: 10. This CDR3 is 15 amino acids long. Germline V gene sequence: CDR1 SGHRS, CDR2 YFSETQ. CDR3 sequence: CASRLQQGYTYEQYF. The DNA for the CDR3 is TGCGCCAGCAGGCTTCAACAGGGGTACACCTACGAGCAGTACTTC.

V usage is TRBV5-6 and J usage is TRBJ2-3, with D unresolved. Trimming took 5 bases from V and 6 from J, leaving 10 bases between them. The V gene's germline CDR1 is SGHDT and CDR2 YYEEEE. This CDR3 spans 12 amino acids. The CDR3 region has the DNA TGTGCCAGCAGGTTGAAAGGTGATACGCAGTATTTT. It encodes CASRLKGDTQYF.

V is TRBV18 and J is TRBJ1-4; possible D gene TRBD1, 6 bases. Trimming left V 6 bases short and J 3 bases short, with 20 bases between. The CDR3 runs to 17 residues. The germline gives CDR1 KGHSH, CDR2 LQKENI. The CDR3 DNA reads TGTGCCAGCTCCCTCGACAGGACGCGTCCTCCTAATGAAAAACTGTTTTTT. This sequence encodes CASSLDRTRPPNEKLFF.

The J gene is TRBJ1-2, the V gene TRBV15; TRBD1 matches at 8 bases. CDR3 length: 16 residues. Germline CDR1 is LNHNV and CDR2 is YYDKDF (reference sequence). Trimming took 0 bases from V and 1 from J; bases not matched to a gene: 4. The CDR3 is CATSRDRTGYNYGYTF. The CDR3, as DNA: TGTGCCACCAGCAGAGATAGGACAGGGTATAACTATGGCTACACCTTC.

CDR3 in amino acids: CASRSGQGRNTIYF. Written as DNA, the CDR3 is TGTGCCAGCAGGAGCGGACAGGGGAGAAACACCATATATTTT. This chain joins TRBV7-9 and TRBJ1-3; 9 bases align to TRBD1. The CDR3 covers 14 residues. V gave up 6 bases and J gave up 5 bases; unmatched junction bases: 5. Germline V lookup: CDR1 SEHNR, CDR2 FQNEAQ (reference sequence).